Below, 10 T cell receptor beta chains from the same sample are listed, as sequenced in a study of glioma-infiltrating T cells after dendritic cell vaccination. Some clones are missing from TCRdb's copy, which holds only in-frame ones; the method was immunoSEQ multiplex PCR. This sample carries roughly 100,000 clones, 75% to 85% of them seen once, and the ten largest clones take about 12%. The source was blood, collected before dendritic cell vaccination. The receptors shown here come from a human donor with glioblastoma.

The chain uses TRBV5-4 and TRBJ2-1, with TRBD2 matching over 12 bases. V shed 2 bases and J 6 bases; nucleotides not matched to a gene: 6. CDR1 is SGHNT, CDR2 YYREEE, per germline (reference sequence). The CDR3 length is 16 residues. The CDR3 coding sequence is TGTGCCAGCAGCTTCCCTAGCGGGGGGGCGGGCAATGAGCAGTTCTTC. This translates into CASSFPSGGAGNEQFF.

CDR3 in DNA: TGTGCCAGCAGTTCTAGCTTTGGGGCCCAGTACTTC. It codes for CASSSSFGAQYF. The J gene is TRBJ2-5, the V gene TRBV11-3, with D possibly being TRBD2 (5 bases). This CDR3 is 12 amino acids long. CDR1 and CDR2 from the germline V gene are SGHNT and YENEEA. V was trimmed by 6 bases and J by 9 bases, leaving 14 bases between them.

This clone showed up just once. This chain joins TRBV6-5 and TRBJ1-3; no clear D gene. Trimming took off 5 bases at V and 4 bases at J, with 9 bases between the two ends. Germline V gene sequence: CDR1 MNHEY, CDR2 SVGAGI. The CDR3 loop spans 13 amino acids. CDR3 protein: CASSGLAGNTIYF. CDR3 coding DNA: TGTGCCAGCAGTGGACTGGCAGGAAACACCATATATTTT.

This clone showed up just a few times. V gene TRBV7-2 combines with J gene TRBJ1-1; D unclear. The CDR3 runs 15 residues. In germline, CDR1 is SGHTA, CDR2 FQGNSA. V was pared by 3 bases and J by 0 bases, with 11 bases between. In nucleotides, the CDR3 is TGTGCCAGCAGCTTTCTGGTACAGTTGAACACTGAAGCTTTCTTT. Protein sequence: CASSFLVQLNTEAFF.

This sequence joins TRBV30 and TRBJ1-5; D is possibly TRBD1 (5 bases). Germline loops: CDR1 GTSNPN, CDR2 SVGIG (reference sequence). Deletions cut 3 bases from V and 4 bases from J, with 10 bases between. CDR3 length equals 13 residues. Here the CDR3 DNA reads TGTGCCTGGAGCCCCGGGGGGAATCAGCCCCAGCATTTT. Amino acids: CAWSPGGNQPQHF.

This sequence joins TRBV5-6 and TRBJ1-2; 7 nucleotides match TRBD1. Germline assignment: CDR1 SGHDT and CDR2 YYEEEE. Unmatched junction bases numbered 6, after V lost 0 bases and J lost 7 bases. This CDR3 has 14 amino acids. CDR3 nucleotide sequence: TGTGCCAGCAGCTTGGCGGGACAGTCCCTTGGCTACACCTTC. Translation: CASSLAGQSLGYTF. Filled out from reference TRBV5-6 and TRBJ1-2, the complete variable domain reads DAGVTQSPTHLIKTRGQQVTLRCSPKSGHDTVSWYQQALGQGPQFIFQYYEEEERQRGNFPDRFSGHQFPNYSSELNVNALLLGDSALYLCASSLAGQSLGYTFGSGTRLTVV.

V usage is TRBV11-3 and J usage is TRBJ1-1, with D possibly matching TRBD1 (6 bases). The CDR3 totals 18 residues. CDR1 is SGHNT, CDR2 YENEEA, per germline. Trimming took 1 base from V and 1 from J, leaving 19 bases between them. Here the CDR3 DNA reads TGTGCCAGCAGCTTAGGGACAGTTATTGGGACGAAGAACACTGAAGCTTTCTTT. Its protein product is CASSLGTVIGTKNTEAFF.

The chain links TRBV2 to TRBJ2-1; a weak D match, TRBD1 (5 bases). The CDR3 has 11 residues. Germline V lookup: CDR1 SNHLY, CDR2 FYNNEI. Deletions cut 6 bases from V and 6 bases from J, with 6 bases between. CDR3 amino acids: CASSRVNEQFF. The CDR3 DNA reads as TGTGCCAGCAGCAGGGTCAATGAGCAGTTCTTC.

There are a few counts of this clone. The genes are TRBV11-3 and TRBJ2-7; D gene uncertain. Germline loops: CDR1 SGHNT, CDR2 YENEEA. CDR3 length equals 12 residues. Trimming pared 1 base from V and 6 bases from J, leaving 7 bases between. The CDR3 reads CASSLGFGEQYF. CDR3 coding DNA: TGTGCCAGCAGCTTAGGTTTCGGCGAGCAGTACTTC. The whole variable domain, filled in from reference TRBV11-3 and TRBJ2-7, reads EAGVVQSPRYKIIEKKQPVAFWCNPISGHNTLYWYLQNLGQGPELLIRYENEEAVDDSQLPKDRFSAERLKGVDSTLKIQPAELGDSAVYLCASSLGFGEQYFGPGTRLTVT.

In this sample, this clone turned up once. V and J are TRBV30 and TRBJ2-5, with D unclear. The germline CDR1 and CDR2 sequences are GTSNPN and SVGIG (reference sequence). The V end was cut by 3 bases, the J end by 2 bases, with 10 bases between. This CDR3 region has 13 residues. This chain's CDR3 is CAWRSSQQETQYF. In DNA form, the CDR3 reads TGTGCCTGGAGGAGTAGCCAGCAAGAGACCCAGTACTTC.